The source of this T cell receptor (beta chain) is a study of cytomegalovirus exposure and HLA in healthy donors. PCR was performed using 60 Vbeta and 13 Jbeta primers. TCRdb keeps only in-frame clones here, not all; method: immunoSEQ multiplex PCR. This table holds about 150,000 clones, over 60% found once. Trimming removed 2 bases at V and 5 bases at J, with 10 bases between. The CDR3 is 15 amino acids. Germline CDR1 and CDR2: KGHSH and LQKENI. The sample was PBMCs. V gene TRBV18 combines with J gene TRBJ1-6, with no clear D. The receptor was derived from a woman aged 40 to 55 in good health and CMV-seronegative. CDR3 protein: CASSPTNSNNSPLHF. The CDR3 DNA follows: TGTGCCAGCTCACCAACGAACTCTAATAATTCACCCCTCCACTTT. Together with reference TRBV18 and TRBJ1-6, the CDR3 gives the full variable domain: NAGVMQNPRHLVRRRGQEARLRCSPMKGHSHVYWYRQLPEEGLKFMVYLQKENIIDESGMPKERFSAEFPKEGPSILRIQQVVRGDSAAYFCASSPTNSNNSPLHFGNGTRLTVT.